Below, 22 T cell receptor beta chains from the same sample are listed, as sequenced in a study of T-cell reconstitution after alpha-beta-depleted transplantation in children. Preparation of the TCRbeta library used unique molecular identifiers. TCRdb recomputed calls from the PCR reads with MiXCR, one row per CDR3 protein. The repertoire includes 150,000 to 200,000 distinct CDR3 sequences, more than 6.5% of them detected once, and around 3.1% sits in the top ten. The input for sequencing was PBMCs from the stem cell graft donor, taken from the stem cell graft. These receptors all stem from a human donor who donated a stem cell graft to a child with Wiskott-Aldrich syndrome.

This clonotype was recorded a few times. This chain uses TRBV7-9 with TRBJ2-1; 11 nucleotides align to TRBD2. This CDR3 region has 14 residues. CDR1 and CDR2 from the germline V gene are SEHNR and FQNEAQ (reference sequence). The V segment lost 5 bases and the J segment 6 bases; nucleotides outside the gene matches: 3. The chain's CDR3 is CASSLTSGSNEQFF. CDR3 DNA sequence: TGTGCCAGCAGCCTCACTAGCGGGAGCAATGAGCAGTTCTTC.

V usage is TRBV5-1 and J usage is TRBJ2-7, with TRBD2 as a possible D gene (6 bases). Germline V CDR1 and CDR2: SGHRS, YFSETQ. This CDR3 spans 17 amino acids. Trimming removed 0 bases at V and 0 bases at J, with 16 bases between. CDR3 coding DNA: TGCGCCAGCAGCTTGGAAGGCGGGACGAAATACTCCTACGAGCAGTACTTC. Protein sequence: CASSLEGGTKYSYEQYF.

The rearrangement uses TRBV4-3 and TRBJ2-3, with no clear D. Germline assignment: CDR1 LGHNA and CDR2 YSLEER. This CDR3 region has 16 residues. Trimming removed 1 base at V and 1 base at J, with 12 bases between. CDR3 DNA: TGCGCCAGCAGCCAAGGCGTAGTTACTGGCACAGATACGCAGTATTTT. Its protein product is CASSQGVVTGTDTQYF.

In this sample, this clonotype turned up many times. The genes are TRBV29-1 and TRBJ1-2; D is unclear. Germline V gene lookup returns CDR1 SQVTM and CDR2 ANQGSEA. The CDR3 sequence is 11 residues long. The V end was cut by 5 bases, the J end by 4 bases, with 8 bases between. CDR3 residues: CSVNLGYGYTF. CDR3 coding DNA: TGCAGCGTTAACCTGGGCTATGGCTACACCTTC.

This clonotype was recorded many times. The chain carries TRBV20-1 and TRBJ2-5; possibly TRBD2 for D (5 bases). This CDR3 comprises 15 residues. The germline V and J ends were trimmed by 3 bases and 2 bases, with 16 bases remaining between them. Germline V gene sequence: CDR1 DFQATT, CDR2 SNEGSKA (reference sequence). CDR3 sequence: CSASDRTRRQETQYF. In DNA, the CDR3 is TGCAGTGCTAGTGACCGGACCCGGAGGCAAGAGACCCAGTACTTC.

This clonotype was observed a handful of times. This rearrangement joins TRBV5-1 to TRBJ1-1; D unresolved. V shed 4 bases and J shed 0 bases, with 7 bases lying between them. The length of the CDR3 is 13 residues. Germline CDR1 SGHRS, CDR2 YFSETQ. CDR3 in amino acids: CASSRYLNTEAFF. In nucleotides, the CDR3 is TGCGCCAGCAGCCGGTACTTGAACACTGAAGCTTTCTTT.

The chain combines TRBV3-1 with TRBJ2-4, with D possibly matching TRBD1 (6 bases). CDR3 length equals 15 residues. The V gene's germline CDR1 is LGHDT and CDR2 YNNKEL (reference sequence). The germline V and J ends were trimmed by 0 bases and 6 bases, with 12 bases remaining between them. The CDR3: CASSQDSGRGNIQYF. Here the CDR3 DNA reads TGTGCCAGCAGCCAAGATTCGGGCAGGGGAAACATTCAGTACTTC.

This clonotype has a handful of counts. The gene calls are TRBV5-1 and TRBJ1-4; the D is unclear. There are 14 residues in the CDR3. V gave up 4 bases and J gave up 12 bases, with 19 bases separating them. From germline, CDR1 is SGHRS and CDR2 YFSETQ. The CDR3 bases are TGCGCCAGCAGCAAAGACGGACCCCCTGAGGAACTGTTTTTT. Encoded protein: CASSKDGPPEELFF.

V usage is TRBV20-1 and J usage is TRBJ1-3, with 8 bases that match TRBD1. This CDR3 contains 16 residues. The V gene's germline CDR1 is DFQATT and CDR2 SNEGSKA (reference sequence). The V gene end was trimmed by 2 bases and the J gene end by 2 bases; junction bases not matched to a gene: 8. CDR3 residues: CSARPWTGKPGNTIYF. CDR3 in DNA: TGCAGTGCTAGACCCTGGACAGGGAAACCTGGAAACACCATATATTTT.

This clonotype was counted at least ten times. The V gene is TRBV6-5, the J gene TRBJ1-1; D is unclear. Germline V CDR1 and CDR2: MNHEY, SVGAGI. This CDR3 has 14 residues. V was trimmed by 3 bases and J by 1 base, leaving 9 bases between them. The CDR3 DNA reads TGTGCCAGCAGTTATGATGACGGGAACACTGAAGCTTTCTTT. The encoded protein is CASSYDDGNTEAFF.

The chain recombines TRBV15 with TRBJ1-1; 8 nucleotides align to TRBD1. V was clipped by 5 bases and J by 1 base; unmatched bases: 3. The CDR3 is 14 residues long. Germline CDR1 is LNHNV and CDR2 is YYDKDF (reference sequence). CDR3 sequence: CATSLDRENTEAFF. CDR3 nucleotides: TGTGCCACCAGCCTGGACAGGGAGAACACTGAAGCTTTCTTT.

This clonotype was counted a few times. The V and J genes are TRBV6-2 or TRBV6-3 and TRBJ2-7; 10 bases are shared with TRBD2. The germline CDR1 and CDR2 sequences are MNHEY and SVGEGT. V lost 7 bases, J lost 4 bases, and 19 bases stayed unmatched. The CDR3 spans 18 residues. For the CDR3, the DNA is TGTGCCAGCACCACTAGAGAGACTAGCGGGCGACGGGTATACGAGCAGTACTTC. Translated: CASTTRETSGRRVYEQYF.

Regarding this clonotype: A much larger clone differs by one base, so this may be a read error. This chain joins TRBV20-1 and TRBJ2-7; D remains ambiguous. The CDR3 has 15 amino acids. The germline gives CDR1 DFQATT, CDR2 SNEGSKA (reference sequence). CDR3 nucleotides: TGCTGTGCGAGACGGCTCGACGAGGTCCTATACGAGCAGTACTTC. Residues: CCARRLDEVLYEQYF.

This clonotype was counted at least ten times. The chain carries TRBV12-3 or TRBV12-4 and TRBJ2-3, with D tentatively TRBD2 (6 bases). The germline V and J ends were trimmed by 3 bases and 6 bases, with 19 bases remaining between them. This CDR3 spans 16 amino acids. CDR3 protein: CASSLEGRDLPDTQYF. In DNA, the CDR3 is TGTGCCAGCAGTTTGGAGGGCAGGGACCTCCCGGATACGCAGTATTTT.

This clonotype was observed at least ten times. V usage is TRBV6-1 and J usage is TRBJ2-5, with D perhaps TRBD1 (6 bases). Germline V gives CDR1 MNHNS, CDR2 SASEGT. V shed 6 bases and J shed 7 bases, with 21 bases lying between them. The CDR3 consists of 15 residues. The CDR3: CASSQGAGTTGTQYF. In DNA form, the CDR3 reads TGTGCCAGCAGCCAAGGAGCCGGGACGACAGGGACCCAGTACTTC.

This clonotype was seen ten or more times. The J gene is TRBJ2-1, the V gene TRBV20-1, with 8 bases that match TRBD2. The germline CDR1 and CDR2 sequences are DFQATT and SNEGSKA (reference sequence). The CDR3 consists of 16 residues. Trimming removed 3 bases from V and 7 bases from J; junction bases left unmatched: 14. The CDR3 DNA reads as TGCAGTGCTAGGGCGTTCTCGGGACTAGGTTCTAATGAGCAGTTCTTC. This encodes CSARAFSGLGSNEQFF.

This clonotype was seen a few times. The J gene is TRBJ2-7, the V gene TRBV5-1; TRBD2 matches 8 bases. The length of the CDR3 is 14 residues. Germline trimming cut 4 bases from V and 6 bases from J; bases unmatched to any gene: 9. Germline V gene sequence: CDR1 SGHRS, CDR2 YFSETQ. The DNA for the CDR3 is TGCGCCAGCAGCCCGGGACTAGTGGTCGGCGAGCAGTACTTC. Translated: CASSPGLVVGEQYF.

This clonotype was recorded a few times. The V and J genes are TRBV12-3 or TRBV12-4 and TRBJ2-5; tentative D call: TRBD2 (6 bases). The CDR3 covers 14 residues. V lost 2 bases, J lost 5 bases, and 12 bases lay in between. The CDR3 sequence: CASSLKAGTETQYF. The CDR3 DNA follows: TGTGCCAGCAGTTTAAAGGCGGGGACGGAGACCCAGTACTTC.

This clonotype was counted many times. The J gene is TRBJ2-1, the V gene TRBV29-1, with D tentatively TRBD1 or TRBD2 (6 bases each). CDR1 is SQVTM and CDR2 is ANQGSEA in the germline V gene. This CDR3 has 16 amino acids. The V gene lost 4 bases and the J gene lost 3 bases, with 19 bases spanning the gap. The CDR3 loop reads CSVGLRRGQGYNEQFF. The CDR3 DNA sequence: TGCAGCGTTGGGCTCCGTCGGGGGCAGGGCTACAATGAGCAGTTCTTC.

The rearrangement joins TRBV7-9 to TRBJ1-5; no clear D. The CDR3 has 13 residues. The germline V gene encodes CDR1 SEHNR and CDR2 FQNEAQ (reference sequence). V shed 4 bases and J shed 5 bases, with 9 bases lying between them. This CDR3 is CASSSPIDQPQHF. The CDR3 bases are TGTGCCAGCAGCTCTCCAATAGATCAGCCCCAGCATTTT. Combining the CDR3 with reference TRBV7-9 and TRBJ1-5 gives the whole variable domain DTGVSQNPRHKITKRGQNVTFRCDPISEHNRLYWYRQTLGQGPEFLTYFQNEAQLEKSRLLSDRFSAERPKGSFSTLEIQRTEQGDSAMYLCASSSPIDQPQHFGDGTRLSIL.

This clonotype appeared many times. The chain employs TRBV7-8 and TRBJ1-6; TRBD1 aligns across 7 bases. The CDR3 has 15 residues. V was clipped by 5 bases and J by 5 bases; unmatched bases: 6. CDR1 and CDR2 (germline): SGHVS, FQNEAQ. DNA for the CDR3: TGTGCCAGCAGCCAACTAGGGACAGATAATTCACCCCTCCACTTT. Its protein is CASSQLGTDNSPLHF.

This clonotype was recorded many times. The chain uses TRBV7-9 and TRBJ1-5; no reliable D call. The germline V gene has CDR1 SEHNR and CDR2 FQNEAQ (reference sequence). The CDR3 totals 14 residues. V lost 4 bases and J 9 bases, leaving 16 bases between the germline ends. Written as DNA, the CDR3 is TGTGCCAGCAGCTCCTTGAGCGGCCGGCGGCCCCAGCATTTT. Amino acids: CASSSLSGRRPQHF. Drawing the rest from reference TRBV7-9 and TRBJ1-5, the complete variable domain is DTGVSQNPRHKITKRGQNVTFRCDPISEHNRLYWYRQTLGQGPEFLTYFQNEAQLEKSRLLSDRFSAERPKGSFSTLEIQRTEQGDSAMYLCASSSLSGRRPQHFGDGTRLSIL.